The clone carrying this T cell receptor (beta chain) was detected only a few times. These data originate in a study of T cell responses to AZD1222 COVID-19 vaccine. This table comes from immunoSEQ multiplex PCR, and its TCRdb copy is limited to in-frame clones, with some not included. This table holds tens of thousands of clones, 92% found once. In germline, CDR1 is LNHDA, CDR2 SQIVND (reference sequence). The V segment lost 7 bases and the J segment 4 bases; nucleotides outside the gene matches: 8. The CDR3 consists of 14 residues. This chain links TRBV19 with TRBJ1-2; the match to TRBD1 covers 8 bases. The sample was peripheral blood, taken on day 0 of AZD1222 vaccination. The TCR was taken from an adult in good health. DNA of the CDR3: TGTGCCAGTACCCCGGGACAGGTCCTCTATGGCTACACCTTC. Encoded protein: CASTPGQVLYGYTF.